Listed below are T cell receptor beta chains from one sample, sequenced in a study of T cells in Graves' hyperthyroidism and ophthalmopathy. One entry per CDR3 protein, called by TCRdb with MiXCR from the multiplex PCR reads. The sample has 370,000 or so distinct CDR3 sequences; roughly 14% are singletons. Sample: blood. The receptors were gathered from a woman aged 18-29 years with Graves' hyperthyroidism that later progressed to Graves' ophthalmopathy. The CDR3 runs from the conserved cysteine through the conserved F or W. D genes are given only for firm matches. Some rows mark clone size as missing; the rest say once, few, many or name a class of expanded clone.

. | many | TRBJ2-1 | TRBV12-3/TRBV12-4 | TGTGCCAGCACTTTTGAGTTGAGCTCCTACAATGAGCAGTTCTTC | CASTFELSSYNEQFF
TRBD2 | many | TRBJ2-3 | TRBV7-2 | TGTGCCAGCAGACCAAACGTAGCGGGGCCCACAGATACGCAGTATTTT | CASRPNVAGPTDTQYF
. | many | TRBJ2-7 | TRBV20-1 | TGCAGTGCTCCAAGGAAAGCACGGGGGTACTACGAGCAGTACTTC | CSAPRKARGYYEQYF
. | few | TRBJ2-7 | TRBV19 | TGTGCCAGTAGTATAGATCTTGGGGGCGAGGAGCAGTACTTC | CASSIDLGGEEQYF
. | many | TRBJ1-1 | TRBV6-1 | TGTGCCAGCAGTTATACCCTCAAGAACACTGAAGCTTTCTTT | CASSYTLKNTEAFF
. | . | TRBJ2-2 | TRBV7-2 | TGTGCCGCGGCAGAAAGGAACACCGGGGAGCTGTTTTTT | CAAAERNTGELFF
. | few | TRBJ1-2 | TRBV4-1 | TGCGCCAGCAGCCAAGATTCTTCCGCAATCTATGGCTACACCTTC | CASSQDSSAIYGYTF
. | . | TRBJ1-5 | TRBV5-8 | TGTGCCAGCAGCTTTGGGGGTGAAGCTCTCTCTAGCAATCAGCCCCAGCATTTT | CASSFGGEALSSNQPQHF
TRBD2 | few | TRBJ2-7 | TRBV5-1 | TGCGCCAGCAGCTTGGAGGCTAGCGGATACGAGCAGTACTTC | CASSLEASGYEQYF
TRBD1 | . | TRBJ1-1 | TRBV12-3/TRBV12-4 | TGTGCCAGCAGACCAAACGACAGGGGGGTGAAGAACACTGAAGCTTTCTTT | CASRPNDRGVKNTEAFF
. | . | TRBJ2-1 | TRBV5-6 | TGTGCCAGCAGCTTGAGGGGGGTAGGATACAATGAGCAGTTCTTC | CASSLRGVGYNEQFF
TRBD2 | many | TRBJ2-7 | TRBV15 | TGTGCCACCAGCAGAGTAACGGGAGGCCCGAGCGACGAGCAGTACTTC | CATSRVTGGPSDEQYF
. | few | TRBJ2-7 | TRBV4-2 | TGTGCCAGCAGCCAAAACCACTTCGGGGGAAGTACCTACGAGCAGTACTTC | CASSQNHFGGSTYEQYF
. | few | TRBJ1-5 | TRBV5-1 | TGCGCCAGCAGCTTGGACGGGGGGAGAGGGGAGCCCCAGCATTTT | CASSLDGGRGEPQHF